The 15 T cell receptor beta chains below come from one sample, sequenced in a study of blood T cell repertoires in COVID-19. The method was immunoSEQ multiplex PCR; TCRdb's version includes in-frame clones alone and lacks a portion of them. The sample comprises about 280,000 clones, around 90% of which are singletons, and around 1.7% rests with the top ten. Sequenced input: PBMCs or T cells enriched from blood (not recorded which). These receptors all stem from a woman aged 18-30 years with acute COVID-19.

This clone was found a few times. V and J are TRBV11-2 and TRBJ2-7; a possible D gene is TRBD1 (6 bases). The germline CDR1 and CDR2 sequences are SGHAT and FQNNGV. Trimming removed 1 base from V and 0 bases from J, with 13 bases in between. This CDR3 is built from 16 residues. The CDR3 nucleotides read TGTGCCAGCAGCTTAGGTGGGGGCAGGTACTCCTACGAGCAGTACTTC. Translating it yields CASSLGGGRYSYEQYF.

The V gene is TRBV7-2, the J gene TRBJ2-7, with TRBD2 matching over 8 bases. V was pared by 1 base and J by 3 bases, with 14 bases of the junction left unmatched. From germline, CDR1 is SGHTA and CDR2 FQGNSA. The CDR3 runs to 18 residues. The CDR3 reads CASSLDLKSGTSFYEQYF. DNA of the CDR3: TGTGCCAGCAGCTTAGACCTCAAGTCCGGGACTAGTTTCTACGAGCAGTACTTC.

The chain uses TRBV13 and TRBJ2-5; TRBD2 matches 7 bases. From germline, CDR1 is PRHDT and CDR2 FYEKMQ (reference sequence). This CDR3 is built from 16 residues. V lost 2 bases to trimming and J lost 0 bases; unmatched junction nucleotides: 6. As DNA, the CDR3 is TGTGCCAGCAGCTTATCTAGCGGAGCGTACCAAGAGACCCAGTACTTC. This translates into CASSLSSGAYQETQYF. The full variable domain, with the rest looked up from reference TRBV13 and TRBJ2-5, is AAGVIQSPRHLIKEKRETATLKCYPIPRHDTVYWYQQGPGQDPQFLISFYEKMQSDKGSIPDRFSAQQFSDYHSELNMSSLELGDSALYFCASSLSSGAYQETQYFGPGTRLLVL.

The chain couples TRBV11-3 to TRBJ2-1; unclear D gene. The CDR3 runs to 16 residues. The V gene lost 1 base and the J gene lost 5 bases, with 15 bases spanning the gap. CDR1 and CDR2 (germline): SGHNT, YENEEA. The CDR3 here is CASSLGAPTRNNEQFF. CDR3 bases: TGTGCCAGCAGCTTAGGGGCCCCAACTCGTAACAATGAGCAGTTCTTC.

The chain carries TRBV19 and TRBJ1-5; 7 bases map to TRBD1. Trimming took 7 bases from V and 6 from J; bases not matched to a gene: 3. Per germline, CDR1 LNHDA and CDR2 SQIVND (reference sequence). The length of the CDR3 is 12 residues. CDR3 sequence: CASTDRVQPQHF. The CDR3 region has the DNA TGTGCCAGTACCGACAGGGTTCAGCCCCAGCATTTT.

The chain employs TRBV5-8 and TRBJ1-5, with 7 positions matching TRBD1. The trim removed 5 bases at V and 4 bases at J, leaving 9 bases unmatched. CDR1 is SGHTS, CDR2 YDEGEE, per germline. CDR3 length: 15 amino acids. Written as DNA, the CDR3 is TGTGCCAGCAGACCTACAGGGGTTGGAAATCAGCCCCAGCATTTT. Translation gives CASRPTGVGNQPQHF.

This chain links TRBV7-8 with TRBJ2-2; D unclear. This CDR3 contains 16 residues. CDR1 and CDR2 from the germline V gene are SGHVS and FQNEAQ. V was trimmed by 4 bases and J by 4 bases, leaving 16 bases between them. The CDR3 coding sequence is TGTGCCAGCAGCTCTACCTATGGGCCGACCACCGGGGAGCTGTTTTTT. It encodes CASSSTYGPTTGELFF. The full variable domain, rest sourced from reference TRBV7-8 and TRBJ2-2, is GAGVSQSPRYKVAKRGQDVALRCDPISGHVSLFWYQQALGQGPEFLTYFQNEAQLDKSGLPSDRFFAERPEGSVSTLKIQRTQQEDSAVYLCASSSTYGPTTGELFFGEGSRLTVL.

This sequence joins TRBV7-9 and TRBJ2-5, with 9 bases aligning to TRBD1. V lost 5 bases to trimming and J lost 3 bases; unmatched junction nucleotides: 16. The germline V gene has CDR1 SEHNR and CDR2 FQNEAQ (reference sequence). The CDR3 consists of 18 residues. As DNA, the CDR3 is TGTGCCAGCAGCATAGTACAGGGGGCAACACATCTAAAAGAGACCCAGTACTTC. Translated: CASSIVQGATHLKETQYF. Full variable domain (remainder filled in from reference TRBV7-9 and TRBJ2-5): DTGVSQNPRHKITKRGQNVTFRCDPISEHNRLYWYRQTLGQGPEFLTYFQNEAQLEKSRLLSDRFSAERPKGSFSTLEIQRTEQGDSAMYLCASSIVQGATHLKETQYFGPGTRLLVL.

The rearrangement links TRBV7-7 to TRBJ2-5; 7 bases are shared with TRBD1. This CDR3 has 14 amino acids. The V gene end was trimmed by 4 bases and the J gene end by 2 bases; junction bases not matched to a gene: 4. From germline, CDR1 is SSHAT and CDR2 FNYEAQ (reference sequence). CDR3 nucleotides: TGTGCCAGCAGCTCGACAGGGCGACAAGAGACCCAGTACTTC. It translates to CASSSTGRQETQYF.

This chain connects TRBV7-9 to TRBJ1-1, with TRBD1 identical over 7 bases. This CDR3 region has 15 residues. Germline V gives CDR1 SEHNR, CDR2 FQNEAQ (reference sequence). V gave up 1 base and J gave up 4 bases; unmatched junction bases: 6. In DNA, the CDR3 is TGTGCCAGCAGCTTAGAGGTAGGGGGCATCACTGAAGCTTTCTTT. This gives the protein CASSLEVGGITEAFF.

This clone was observed at least ten times. This chain connects TRBV5-1 to TRBJ2-7; 7 bases line up with TRBD2. In germline, CDR1 is SGHRS, CDR2 YFSETQ. V shed 0 bases and J 7 bases; nucleotides not matched to a gene: 10. The CDR3 consists of 15 residues. In DNA, the CDR3 is TGCGCCAGCAGCTTGGGTGGAGGCGGGGGAGGAGAGCAGTACTTC. Translation: CASSLGGGGGGEQYF.

The V gene is TRBV5-1, the J gene TRBJ2-3; 9 bases are a match to TRBD2. The junction had 9 bases not matched to a gene; V was cut back by 2 bases and J by 5 bases. This CDR3 region has 16 residues. Germline CDR1 reads SGHRS; CDR2 reads YFSETQ. CDR3 residues: CASSFQAGGGVDTQYF. In DNA, the CDR3 is TGCGCCAGCAGCTTCCAAGCGGGAGGTGGTGTAGATACGCAGTATTTT.

V and J are TRBV12-3 or TRBV12-4 and TRBJ2-3, with D possibly matching TRBD2 (7 bases). The V gene lost 8 bases and the J gene lost 8 bases, with 14 bases spanning the gap. This CDR3 is built from 12 residues. This CDR3 is CASSGGLVTQYF. The CDR3 DNA is TGTGCCAGCTCCGGGGGGCTTGTTACGCAGTATTTT.

The V call is TRBV27, the J call TRBJ2-3; D is uncertain. CDR1 MNHEY and CDR2 SMNVEV come from the germline V gene (reference sequence). V was cut by 4 bases and J by 0 bases, with 8 bases left in between. The CDR3 loop spans 14 amino acids. In nucleotides, the CDR3 is TGTGCCAGCAGTTCCTACGGGAGCACAGATACGCAGTATTTT. Its translation: CASSSYGSTDTQYF.

V is TRBV6-5 and J is TRBJ2-7, with D perhaps matching TRBD2 (6 bases). The V end was cut by 6 bases, the J end by 0 bases, with 12 bases between. The CDR3 sequence is 14 residues long. Germline V gene lookup returns CDR1 MNHEY and CDR2 SVGAGI. The DNA of the CDR3 is TGTGCCAGCAGGGGCGGGACGAGCTCCTACGAGCAGTACTTC. Its protein product is CASRGGTSSYEQYF.